This passage covers 29 T cell receptor beta chains from one sample sequenced in a study of cytomegalovirus exposure and HLA in healthy donors. 60 Vbeta and 13 Jbeta primers were used in PCR. The data were produced by immunoSEQ multiplex PCR, yet TCRdb's version contains in-frame clones alone and is incomplete. This repertoire shows about 160,000 clones, around 76% found once; its top ten account for about 1.6%. Sequenced: PBMCs. These receptor sequences come from a girl aged 5 to 17 in good health and CMV-seropositive.

The V gene is TRBV7-6, the J gene TRBJ2-2; 7 nucleotides match TRBD1. V lost 5 bases, J lost 6 bases, and 9 bases stayed unmatched. This CDR3 spans 15 amino acids. Germline lookup yields CDR1 SGHVS and CDR2 FNYEAQ. The CDR3 loop reads CASSVTGAPAGELFF. The CDR3, as DNA: TGTGCCAGCAGCGTTACAGGGGCCCCAGCCGGGGAGCTGTTTTTT.

The V and J genes are TRBV2 and TRBJ1-1; D not resolved. Germline assignment: CDR1 SNHLY and CDR2 FYNNEI. The CDR3 covers 13 residues. V gave up 4 bases and J gave up 4 bases, with 10 bases separating them. CDR3 sequence reads: CASSVGEITEAFF. The DNA of the CDR3 is TGTGCCAGCAGTGTTGGAGAAATCACTGAAGCTTTCTTT.

This clone appeared once. The chain has TRBV19 and TRBJ2-7, with D tentatively TRBD1 (6 bases). This CDR3 comprises 14 residues. The germline CDR1 and CDR2 sequences are LNHDA and SQIVND (reference sequence). The ends were cut back, 5 bases at V and 5 bases at J, with 16 bases in the middle. In DNA, the CDR3 is TGTGCCAGTAGTGTCAGGGGTTATGAGAACGAGCAGTACTTC. As protein: CASSVRGYENEQYF.

The rearrangement uses TRBV9 and TRBJ2-7, with D possibly matching TRBD1 (5 bases). This CDR3 region has 15 residues. V lost 0 bases and J lost 2, with 12 bases in between. The germline V gene has CDR1 SGDLS and CDR2 YYNGEE. The CDR3 sequence: CASSVEVGAPYEQYF. The CDR3 DNA sequence: TGTGCCAGCAGCGTAGAGGTAGGGGCTCCCTACGAGCAGTACTTC.

This clone has only one observation. This chain uses TRBV18 with TRBJ1-1; no reliable D call. Deletions cut 3 bases from V and 4 bases from J, with 9 bases between. This CDR3 comprises 13 residues. CDR1 and CDR2 from the germline V gene are KGHSH and LQKENI. CDR3 bases: TGTGCCAGCTCACCCTCGCGGGGCACTGAAGCTTTCTTT. Translated, it gives CASSPSRGTEAFF.

The chain is built from TRBV5-1 and TRBJ2-7; tentatively, D is TRBD1 (6 bases). The CDR3 length is 15 residues. Trimming cost V 2 bases and J 3 bases, with 15 bases left between them. In germline, CDR1 is SGHRS, CDR2 YFSETQ. Here the CDR3 DNA reads TGCGCCAGCAGCTTTTCAAGGGGGATCCTCTACGAGCAGTACTTC. The encoded protein is CASSFSRGILYEQYF.

The chain couples TRBV6-5 to TRBJ2-1; 10 positions agree with TRBD1. The CDR3 is made up of 14 amino acids. The ends lost 6 bases at V and 9 bases at J; junction bases unmatched: 8. CDR1 and CDR2 (germline): MNHEY, SVGAGI. DNA of the CDR3: TGTGCCAGCAGCCTCGGGACAGGGGTTCTTGAGCAGTTCTTC. Its protein is CASSLGTGVLEQFF.

The chain is built from TRBV7-3 and TRBJ1-1; D is unclear. Trimming shortened V by 2 bases and J by 2 bases, and 9 bases separated the two germline ends. Germline V CDR1 and CDR2: SGHTA, FQGTGA. CDR3 size: 14 residues. The CDR3 DNA sequence: TGTGCCAGCAGCTTAGGAGGCAGAAACACTGAAGCTTTCTTT. Protein sequence: CASSLGGRNTEAFF.

The chain links TRBV10-2 to TRBJ2-1; 10 bases align to TRBD1. Germline values: CDR1 WSHSY, CDR2 SAAADI. V trimming: 7 bases; J trimming: 8 bases; junction bases outside the gene matches: 17. This CDR3 is 17 amino acids long. CDR3 bases: TGCGCCAGCATCCGGTGGGGTCCCGGGACAGGGGTGCATGAGCAGTTCTTC. Its protein product is CASIRWGPGTGVHEQFF.

There are a few counts of this clone. The CDR3, as DNA: TGTGCCAGCAGCCCCTTGGCCGGGTACGTTACTGAAGCTTTCTTT. Its translation is CASSPLAGYVTEAFF. V and J are TRBV7-2 and TRBJ1-1; D call uncertain. Germline CDR1 and CDR2: SGHTA and FQGNSA. The CDR3 is made up of 15 amino acids. Trimming removed 5 bases from V and 5 bases from J, with 18 bases in between.

J is TRBJ1-5 and V is TRBV28; D perhaps matches TRBD1 (5 bases). CDR1 and CDR2 (germline): MDHEN, SYDVKM. The CDR3 totals 12 residues. Trimming removed 4 bases from V and 6 bases from J, with 7 bases in between. CDR3 amino acids: CASSSQGQPQHF. The CDR3 nucleotides read TGTGCCAGCAGTTCTCAGGGTCAGCCCCAGCATTTT.

The chain joins TRBV9 to TRBJ2-7; D remains ambiguous. From germline, CDR1 is SGDLS and CDR2 YYNGEE. The V end was cut by 0 bases, the J end by 1 base, with 8 bases between. This CDR3 spans 14 amino acids. CDR3 in DNA: TGTGCCAGCAGCGTAGACCCACAGTCCTACGAGCAGTACTTC. Amino acid sequence: CASSVDPQSYEQYF.

This chain links TRBV7-3 with TRBJ1-2, with TRBD1 matching 7 bases. CDR3 size: 14 residues. The germline gives CDR1 SGHTA, CDR2 FQGTGA. V dropped 1 base and J dropped 6; count of bases not matched to a gene: 5. The CDR3 loop is CASSLNRGGDGYTF. DNA of the CDR3: TGTGCCAGCAGCTTAAACAGGGGCGGCGATGGCTACACCTTC.

The chain joins TRBV6-6 to TRBJ1-4, with a tentative D call TRBD1 (5 bases). V was pared by 5 bases and J by 0 bases, with 10 bases between. The germline gives CDR1 MNHNY, CDR2 SVGAGI (reference sequence). The CDR3 loop spans 15 amino acids. CDR3 DNA: TGTGCCAGCAGTCGACAGTATGCAACTAATGAAAAACTGTTTTTT. Translated, it gives CASSRQYATNEKLFF.

V gene TRBV5-6 combines with J gene TRBJ1-5, with D unclear. CDR1 is SGHDT, CDR2 YYEEEE, per germline. The CDR3 consists of 14 residues. Between the trimmed V and J ends, which lost 2 bases and 5 bases, there was a span of 11 bases. The CDR3 loop is CASSLEGFDQPQHF. In DNA, the CDR3 is TGTGCCAGCAGCTTAGAGGGATTCGATCAGCCCCAGCATTTT.

J is TRBJ1-2 and V is TRBV6-5; D is perhaps TRBD1 (5 bases). The CDR3 spans 16 residues. Germline CDR1 and CDR2: MNHEY and SVGAGI. The ends were cut back, 2 bases at V and 0 bases at J, with 13 bases in the middle. The CDR3 is CASSYQGQIANYGYTF. The CDR3, as DNA: TGTGCCAGCAGTTACCAAGGACAAATAGCTAACTATGGCTACACCTTC.

The chain couples TRBV14 to TRBJ2-1, with 10 bases lining up with TRBD1. J gave up 2 bases and V 5 bases, and 6 bases lay outside the gene matches. The CDR3 consists of 16 residues. Germline V gene data show CDR1 as SGHDN and CDR2 as FVKESK. CDR3 amino acids: CASSVLGQGAYNEQFF. The CDR3, as DNA: TGTGCCAGCAGCGTCCTTGGACAGGGGGCCTACAATGAGCAGTTCTTC.

The chain recombines TRBV6-5 with TRBJ1-4; TRBD1 matches 9 bases. V lost 6 bases to trimming and J lost 10 bases; unmatched junction nucleotides: 6. CDR1 is MNHEY, CDR2 SVGAGI, per germline. The CDR3 spans 13 residues. This CDR3 is CASRRTGAGKLFF. CDR3 bases: TGTGCCAGCAGGAGGACAGGGGCCGGAAAACTGTTTTTT.

Only a few counts were recorded for this clone. The genes are TRBV18 and TRBJ1-1, with D perhaps TRBD1 (6 bases). From germline, CDR1 is KGHSH and CDR2 LQKENI. The CDR3 extends over 15 amino acids. V lost 6 bases and J 2 bases, leaving 16 bases between the germline ends. CDR3: CASSPSWGRNTEAFF. CDR3 bases: TGTGCCAGCTCCCCTTCCTGGGGGCGAAACACTGAAGCTTTCTTT.

This chain links TRBV6-4 with TRBJ2-1, with 11 bases fitting TRBD2. V gave up 1 base and J gave up 3 bases; unmatched junction bases: 2. Germline V gene sequence: CDR1 MRHNA, CDR2 SNTAGT. This CDR3 spans 16 amino acids. The chain's CDR3 is CASSDLTSGDYNEQFF. In nucleotides, the CDR3 is TGTGCCAGCAGTGACTTGACTAGCGGGGACTACAATGAGCAGTTCTTC.

This rearrangement joins TRBV7-8 to TRBJ2-7; TRBD1 matches at 7 bases. This CDR3 has 14 residues. Germline assignment: CDR1 SGHVS and CDR2 FQNEAQ. V gave up 5 bases and J gave up 2 bases; unmatched junction bases: 6. The CDR3 loop reads CASSAVGQAYEQYF. In nucleotides, the CDR3 is TGTGCCAGCAGCGCCGTTGGACAGGCCTACGAGCAGTACTTC.

V usage is TRBV13 and J usage is TRBJ2-2, with TRBD2 matching 10 bases. Germline CDR1 and CDR2: PRHDT and FYEKMQ (reference sequence). The CDR3 totals 15 residues. The junction had 4 bases not matched to a gene; V was cut back by 5 bases and J by 4 bases. The CDR3 sequence: CASSLAGEGTGELFF. The DNA of the CDR3 is TGTGCCAGCAGCCTAGCGGGAGAGGGCACCGGGGAGCTGTTTTTT.

The chain links TRBV6-1 to TRBJ2-1; TRBD1 matches 8 bases. The trim removed 6 bases at V and 8 bases at J, leaving 9 bases unmatched. Germline V gene lookup returns CDR1 MNHNS and CDR2 SASEGT. The CDR3 loop spans 14 amino acids. The CDR3 here is CASSSSGGADEQFF. CDR3 sequence (DNA): TGTGCCAGCAGCTCGTCAGGGGGCGCGGATGAGCAGTTCTTC.

The chain combines TRBV2 with TRBJ2-1, with 7 nucleotides matching TRBD2. CDR1 is SNHLY and CDR2 is FYNNEI in the germline V gene. This CDR3 comprises 14 residues. With V trimmed by 4 bases and J by 8 bases, 8 bases remained unmatched. For the CDR3, the DNA is TGTGCCAGCAGTGTCGCGGGAGAAAACGATGAGCAGTTCTTC. Encoded protein: CASSVAGENDEQFF.

In this sample, this clone turned up a few times. The chain couples TRBV6-1 to TRBJ2-7, with TRBD1 as a possible D gene (7 bases). The V end lost 2 bases, the J end lost 0 bases, and 11 bases lay between the germline ends. Germline CDR1 and CDR2: MNHNS and SASEGT. The CDR3 is 15 residues long. CDR3 in DNA: TGTGCCAGCAGTGAAAAGGAGGGGGCCTCCTACGAGCAGTACTTC. Its translation: CASSEKEGASYEQYF.

The V gene is TRBV7-2, the J gene TRBJ2-2; 12 bases map to TRBD2. Germline values: CDR1 SGHTA, CDR2 FQGNSA. Trimming at V came to 5 bases and at J to 3 bases, leaving 7 bases not matched to a gene. This CDR3 comprises 17 residues. Written as DNA, the CDR3 is TGTGCCAGCAGCGGAGGGACTAGCGGGCGTCACACCGGGGAGCTGTTTTTT. It specifies CASSGGTSGRHTGELFF.

The genes are TRBV7-2 and TRBJ1-3; D uncertain. The CDR3 has 13 residues. Germline values: CDR1 SGHTA, CDR2 FQGNSA. Trimming left V 2 bases short and J 2 bases short, with 4 bases between. CDR3 nucleotide sequence: TGTGCCAGCAGCTTATCTGCTGGAAACACCATATATTTT. Encoded protein: CASSLSAGNTIYF.

The chain couples TRBV11-2 to TRBJ1-1; 9 nucleotides line up with TRBD1. This CDR3 is built from 15 residues. Losses at the gene ends were 0 bases for V and 4 bases for J; bases not matched to a gene: 3. Germline CDR1 is SGHAT and CDR2 is FQNNGV. The CDR3 reads CASSLDGTGSTEAFF. CDR3 sequence (DNA): TGTGCCAGCAGCTTAGACGGGACAGGGTCCACTGAAGCTTTCTTT.

The chain employs TRBV9 and TRBJ1-5, with 9 bases that match TRBD1. Germline-derived CDR1 and CDR2 are SGDLS and YYNGEE. V shed 4 bases and J 5 bases; nucleotides not matched to a gene: 16. The CDR3 loop spans 18 amino acids. The chain's CDR3 is CASSPTTGGMVDDQPQHF. In nucleotides, the CDR3 is TGTGCCAGCAGCCCCACGACAGGGGGAATGGTTGACGATCAGCCCCAGCATTTT.